Below, 20 T cell receptor beta chains from the same sample are listed, as sequenced in a study of blood T cells in healthy people across ages. Next came a second PCR, run for about 7 to 12 cycles, which used a sample-barcoded 5' primer along with a J-beta primer mix. TCRdb passed the 5' RACE reads through MiXCR, listing each CDR3 protein once. Of fewer than 2,000,000 distinct CDR3 sequences listed, about 31% were seen once; the top ten hold over 9%. The specimen sequenced was blood. The receptors stem from a woman in her 30s in good health.

The chain employs TRBV7-2 and TRBJ2-1, with 10 bases lining up with TRBD2. The last part of the DNA fits TRBJ2-7 better; the J call may be wrong. Germline CDR1 and CDR2: SGHTA and FQGNSA. CDR3 length: 16 residues. DNA for the CDR3: TGTGCCAGCAGGGAACTTAGCGGGAGGCCCCACAATGAGCAGTACTTC. It is translated as CASRELSGRPHNEQYF.

V and J are TRBV7-7 and TRBJ2-1, with D maybe TRBD2 (7 bases). V lost 1 base and J 5 bases, leaving 15 bases between the germline ends. Germline V lookup: CDR1 SSHAT, CDR2 FNYEAQ (reference sequence). The CDR3 covers 16 residues. CDR3 in amino acids: CASSLGVGGLNNEQFF. CDR3 DNA sequence: TGTGCCAGCAGCTTAGGTGTGGGGGGGCTAAACAATGAGCAGTTCTTC.

This clonotype has only a few counts. V is TRBV7-2 and J is TRBJ2-3, with TRBD2 matching 9 bases. This CDR3 region has 16 residues. V shed 4 bases and J 0 bases; nucleotides not matched to a gene: 5. Per germline, CDR1 SGHTA and CDR2 FQGNSA. The CDR3 DNA reads TGTGCCAGCAGCTCCCAACTAGCGGGCAGCACAGATACGCAGTATTTT. It codes for CASSSQLAGSTDTQYF.

The gene calls are TRBV27 and TRBJ2-1; tentative D call: TRBD1 (6 bases). Germline-derived CDR1 and CDR2 are MNHEY and SMNVEV (reference sequence). Trimming cost V 7 bases and J 1 base, with 17 bases left between them. The CDR3 totals 16 residues. The CDR3 DNA reads TGTGCCAGCAACCCCCTTTACCAGGGGTCCTACAATGAGCAGTTCTTC. Its translation: CASNPLYQGSYNEQFF.

Only a few counts were recorded for this clonotype. The chain is built from TRBV27 and TRBJ2-5, with D maybe TRBD2 (7 bases). The ends were cut back, 6 bases at V and 4 bases at J, with 15 bases in the middle. CDR3 length equals 14 residues. CDR1 and CDR2 from the germline V gene are MNHEY and SMNVEV (reference sequence). CDR3 sequence (DNA): TGTGCCAGCAGGCCGGAGGGAGGGGGAGAGACCCAGTACTTC. It specifies CASRPEGGGETQYF.

The chain employs TRBV13 and TRBJ2-7, with TRBD2 matching 9 bases. CDR1 and CDR2 from the germline V gene are PRHDT and FYEKMQ (reference sequence). V lost 5 bases to trimming and J lost 3 bases; unmatched junction nucleotides: 11. The CDR3 consists of 16 residues. The CDR3 DNA reads as TGTGCCAGCAGCCCAAGCCCGGGCGGGAGGGGCTACGAGCAGTACTTC. Its protein is CASSPSPGGRGYEQYF.

The rearrangement uses TRBV13 and TRBJ1-2; 9 nucleotides match TRBD1. This CDR3 is built from 15 residues. V trimming: 5 bases; J trimming: 4 bases; junction bases outside the gene matches: 8. CDR1 and CDR2 from the germline V gene are PRHDT and FYEKMQ (reference sequence). The CDR3 DNA follows: TGTGCCAGCAGCGTCTTAACAGGGGGCGGCTATGGCTACACCTTC. The encoded protein is CASSVLTGGGYGYTF.

The rearrangement joins TRBV11-2 to TRBJ2-1; 15 nucleotides align to TRBD2. V shed 5 bases, J shed 9 bases, and the junction held 8 bases outside the gene matches. The CDR3 spans 16 residues. Germline V gene sequence: CDR1 SGHAT, CDR2 FQNNGV. The CDR3 nucleotides read TGTGCCAGCAGCCCCGGACTAGCGGGAGGGCCCAGTGAGCAGTTCTTC. This sequence encodes CASSPGLAGGPSEQFF.

This clonotype was seen ten or more times. The V gene is TRBV13, the J gene TRBJ1-5; perhaps TRBD1 as D (6 bases). Germline-derived CDR1 and CDR2 are PRHDT and FYEKMQ (reference sequence). There are 14 residues in the CDR3. V lost 5 bases and J lost 1, with 9 bases in between. The CDR3 nucleotides are TGTGCCAGCAGCCGCGGGGGCAGCAATCAGCCCCAGCATTTT. Its translation is CASSRGGSNQPQHF.

This clonotype was seen at least ten times. The rearrangement links TRBV29-1 to TRBJ2-1, with 7 positions matching TRBD1. CDR1 is SQVTM, CDR2 ANQGSEA, per germline. V gave up 4 bases and J gave up 3 bases; unmatched junction bases: 6. The CDR3 spans 14 residues. CDR3 nucleotide sequence: TGCAGCGTTGTGAGGGACAGAGACTACAATGAGCAGTTCTTC. Residues: CSVVRDRDYNEQFF.

For this clonotype: Its ends do not fully match the called genes, so a read error is possible. The chain carries TRBV10-3 and TRBJ2-1; 7 nucleotides match TRBD1. CDR1 is ENHRY and CDR2 is SYGVKD in the germline V gene. This CDR3 comprises 12 residues. Here the CDR3 reads CAVSKTGNEQFF. In DNA, the CDR3 is TGTGCCGTCAGTAAGACAGGGAATGAGCAGTTCTTC.

The chain has TRBV19 and TRBJ1-1; D ambiguous. This CDR3 is built from 14 residues. Deletions cut 7 bases from V and 1 base from J, with 13 bases between. Looked up from germline, CDR1 is LNHDA and CDR2 is SQIVND (reference sequence). CDR3 nucleotide sequence: TGTGCCAGTACGAAAAATTGGGGGAACACTGAAGCTTTCTTT. Its protein product is CASTKNWGNTEAFF.

This clonotype was seen more than once but under ten times. This chain links TRBV4-2 with TRBJ2-7, with D perhaps TRBD2 (6 bases). Germline V gene lookup returns CDR1 LGHNA and CDR2 YNFKEQ. Trimming pared 1 base from V and 2 bases from J, leaving 12 bases between. CDR3 length: 15 amino acids. CDR3 DNA sequence: TGTGCCAGCAGCCAAGGTTCTAGCGATCCCTACGAGCAGTACTTC. It encodes CASSQGSSDPYEQYF.

This clonotype was seen a handful of times. This chain joins TRBV4-1 and TRBJ1-5, with TRBD1 identical over 8 bases. Trimming took 4 bases from V and 7 from J; bases not matched to a gene: 9. CDR3 length: 15 residues. Germline CDR1 is MGHRA and CDR2 is YSYEKL. The CDR3 DNA sequence: TGCGCCAGCAGCCCAGGACAGGGCCCGACCCAGCCCCAGCATTTT. Amino acid sequence: CASSPGQGPTQPQHF.

The chain joins TRBV10-2 to TRBJ1-2, with unresolved D. Per germline, CDR1 WSHSY and CDR2 SAAADI. The CDR3 has 15 amino acids. Deletions cut 1 base from V and 3 bases from J, with 12 bases between. The CDR3 loop is CASSEWKGRDYGYTF. CDR3 DNA: TGCGCCAGCAGTGAGTGGAAGGGTAGGGACTATGGCTACACCTTC.

This clonotype has only a few counts. V usage is TRBV20-1 and J usage is TRBJ1-5, with TRBD1 matching 11 bases. The germline gives CDR1 DFQATT, CDR2 SNEGSKA (reference sequence). The ends lost 5 bases at V and 3 bases at J; junction bases unmatched: 3. This CDR3 contains 14 residues. DNA of the CDR3: TGCAGTGCTCGGACAGGGGGCAACAATCAGCCCCAGCATTTT. Translated: CSARTGGNNQPQHF.

In this sample, this clonotype turned up once. The V and J genes are TRBV11-2 and TRBJ2-3; 9 nucleotides agree with TRBD2. The CDR3 covers 13 residues. CDR1 is SGHAT and CDR2 is FQNNGV in the germline V gene. V trimming: 7 bases; J trimming: 13 bases; junction bases outside the gene matches: 12. For the CDR3, the DNA is TGTGCCAGCAAACCGTTGTTGGCGGGAGGGAAGTATTTT. Its protein product is CASKPLLAGGKYF.

This clonotype was counted a few times. This chain connects TRBV20-1 to TRBJ2-1; tentative D call: TRBD2 (6 bases). V lost 6 bases and J 6 bases, leaving 24 bases between the germline ends. Germline CDR1 is DFQATT and CDR2 is SNEGSKA (reference sequence). The CDR3 is made up of 16 amino acids. In DNA, the CDR3 is TGCAGTGCCCTGCGACGTGGACTAAGAATAACCAATGAGCAGTTCTTC. This sequence encodes CSALRRGLRITNEQFF.

This clonotype was observed a handful of times. The chain joins TRBV20-1 to TRBJ2-1, with D perhaps matching TRBD1 (6 bases). The germline CDR1 and CDR2 sequences are DFQATT and SNEGSKA (reference sequence). This CDR3 contains 13 residues. The chain's CDR3 is CSVTGPWYNEQFF. In DNA, the CDR3 is TGCAGCGTGACAGGACCCTGGTACAATGAGCAGTTCTTC.

This chain uses TRBV7-6 with TRBJ2-5; D could derive from TRBD1 or TRBD2 (5 bases each). The CDR3 sequence is 15 residues long. V dropped 0 bases and J dropped 5 bases, with 13 bases sitting between them. Germline V gives CDR1 SGHVS, CDR2 FNYEAQ. The CDR3: CASSLAAQGRETQYF. The CDR3 region has the DNA TGTGCCAGCAGCTTAGCAGCGCAGGGACGTGAGACCCAGTACTTC.